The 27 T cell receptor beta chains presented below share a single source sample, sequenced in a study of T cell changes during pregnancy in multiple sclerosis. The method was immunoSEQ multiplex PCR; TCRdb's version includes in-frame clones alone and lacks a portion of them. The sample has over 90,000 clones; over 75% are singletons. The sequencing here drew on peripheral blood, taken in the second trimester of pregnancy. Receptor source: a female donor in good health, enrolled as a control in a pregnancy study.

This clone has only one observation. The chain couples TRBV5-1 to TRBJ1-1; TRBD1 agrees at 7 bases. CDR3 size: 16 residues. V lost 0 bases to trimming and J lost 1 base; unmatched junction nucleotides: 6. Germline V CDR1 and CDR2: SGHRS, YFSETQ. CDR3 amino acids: CASSLGAGGGNTEAFF. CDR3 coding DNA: TGCGCCAGCAGCTTGGGGGCAGGGGGAGGGAACACTGAAGCTTTCTTT.

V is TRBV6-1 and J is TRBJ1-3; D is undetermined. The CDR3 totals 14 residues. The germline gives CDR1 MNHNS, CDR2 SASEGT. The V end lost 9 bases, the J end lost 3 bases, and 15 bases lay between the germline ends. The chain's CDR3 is CASGHLSIGNTIYF. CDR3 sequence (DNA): TGTGCCAGTGGGCACCTTTCGATTGGAAACACCATATATTTT.

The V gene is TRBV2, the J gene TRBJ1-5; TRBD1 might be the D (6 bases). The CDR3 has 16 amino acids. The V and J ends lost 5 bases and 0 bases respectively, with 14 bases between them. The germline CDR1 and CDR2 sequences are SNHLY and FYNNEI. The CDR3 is CASSPTGGLSNQPQHF. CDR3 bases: TGTGCCAGCAGTCCGACAGGAGGACTTAGCAATCAGCCCCAGCATTTT.

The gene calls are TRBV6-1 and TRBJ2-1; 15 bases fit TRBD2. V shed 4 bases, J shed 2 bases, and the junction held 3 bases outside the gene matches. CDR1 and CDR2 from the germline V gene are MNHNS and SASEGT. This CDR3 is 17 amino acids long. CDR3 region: CASSVGLAGGAYNEQFF. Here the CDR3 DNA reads TGTGCCAGCAGTGTGGGACTAGCGGGGGGTGCCTACAATGAGCAGTTCTTC.

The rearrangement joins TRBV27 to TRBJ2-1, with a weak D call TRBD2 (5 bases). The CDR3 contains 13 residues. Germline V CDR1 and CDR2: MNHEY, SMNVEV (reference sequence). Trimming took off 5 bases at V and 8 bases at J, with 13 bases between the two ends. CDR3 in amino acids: CASSPSSIHEQFF. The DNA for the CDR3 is TGTGCCAGCAGTCCGTCTAGCATCCATGAGCAGTTCTTC.

CDR3 DNA sequence: TGCAGCGTGGGACGGGACAGGGGGACCACTGAAGCTTTCTTT. It is translated as CSVGRDRGTTEAFF. The gene calls are TRBV29-1 and TRBJ1-1, with 11 bases that match TRBD1. Looked up from germline, CDR1 is SQVTM and CDR2 is ANQGSEA. This CDR3 contains 14 residues. V lost 6 bases, J lost 4 bases, and 7 bases stayed unmatched.

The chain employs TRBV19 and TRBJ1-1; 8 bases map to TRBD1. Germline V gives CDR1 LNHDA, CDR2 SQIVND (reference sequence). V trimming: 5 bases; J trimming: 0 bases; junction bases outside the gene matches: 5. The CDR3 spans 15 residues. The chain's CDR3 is CASSVWTGLNTEAFF. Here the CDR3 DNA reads TGTGCCAGTAGTGTTTGGACAGGGTTGAACACTGAAGCTTTCTTT.

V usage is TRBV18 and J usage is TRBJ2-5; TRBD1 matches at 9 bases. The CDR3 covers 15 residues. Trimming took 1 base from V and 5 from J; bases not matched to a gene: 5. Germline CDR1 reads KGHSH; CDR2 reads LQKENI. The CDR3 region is CASSPLGTGRETQYF. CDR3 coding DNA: TGTGCCAGCTCACCACTAGGGACAGGGCGTGAGACCCAGTACTTC.

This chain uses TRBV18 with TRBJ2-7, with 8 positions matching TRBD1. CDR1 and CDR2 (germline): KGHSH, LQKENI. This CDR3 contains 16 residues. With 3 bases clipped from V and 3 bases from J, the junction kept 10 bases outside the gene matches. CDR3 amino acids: CASSPSPGTGSYEQYF. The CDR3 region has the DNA TGTGCCAGCTCACCGTCCCCGGGGACAGGTAGCTACGAGCAGTACTTC.

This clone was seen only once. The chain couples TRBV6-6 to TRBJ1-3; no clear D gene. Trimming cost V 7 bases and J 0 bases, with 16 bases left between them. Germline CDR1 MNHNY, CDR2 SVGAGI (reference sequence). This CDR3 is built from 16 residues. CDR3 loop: CASNSDMLNSGNTIYF. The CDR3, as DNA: TGTGCCAGCAATAGTGATATGCTGAACTCTGGAAACACCATATATTTT.

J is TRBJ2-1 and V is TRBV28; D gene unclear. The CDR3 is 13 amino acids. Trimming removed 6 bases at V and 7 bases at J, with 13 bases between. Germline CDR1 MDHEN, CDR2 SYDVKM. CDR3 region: CASRGTSLNEQFF. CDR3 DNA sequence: TGTGCCAGCAGGGGCACATCCCTTAATGAGCAGTTCTTC.

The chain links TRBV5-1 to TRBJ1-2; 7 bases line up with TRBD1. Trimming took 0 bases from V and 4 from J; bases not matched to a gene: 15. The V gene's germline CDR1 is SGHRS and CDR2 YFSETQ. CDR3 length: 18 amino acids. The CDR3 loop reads CASSLVGDRTFRSYGYTF. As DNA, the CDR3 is TGCGCCAGCAGCTTGGTTGGGGACAGAACTTTTAGGAGCTATGGCTACACCTTC.

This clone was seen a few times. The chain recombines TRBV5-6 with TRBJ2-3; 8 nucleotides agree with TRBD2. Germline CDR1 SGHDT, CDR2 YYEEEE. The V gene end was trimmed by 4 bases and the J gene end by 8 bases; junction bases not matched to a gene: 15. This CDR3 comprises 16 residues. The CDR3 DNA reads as TGTGCCAGCAGCCCACGGACATCGGGGGGGCTAGGTACGCAGTATTTT. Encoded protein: CASSPRTSGGLGTQYF.

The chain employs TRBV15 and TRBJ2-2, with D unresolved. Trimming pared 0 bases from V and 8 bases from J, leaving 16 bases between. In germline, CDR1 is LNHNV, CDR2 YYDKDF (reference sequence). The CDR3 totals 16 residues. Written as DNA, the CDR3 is TGTGCCACCAGCAGAGATCGGTTCGGTGTGCGGGGGGAGCTGTTTTTT. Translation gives CATSRDRFGVRGELFF.

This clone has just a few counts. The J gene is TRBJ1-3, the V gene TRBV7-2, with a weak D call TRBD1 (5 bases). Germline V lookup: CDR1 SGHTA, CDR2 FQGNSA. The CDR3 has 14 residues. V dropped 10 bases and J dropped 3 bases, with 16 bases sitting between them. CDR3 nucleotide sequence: TGTGCCACTAGTAGGCAGGGCAATGGAAACACCATATATTTT. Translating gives CATSRQGNGNTIYF.

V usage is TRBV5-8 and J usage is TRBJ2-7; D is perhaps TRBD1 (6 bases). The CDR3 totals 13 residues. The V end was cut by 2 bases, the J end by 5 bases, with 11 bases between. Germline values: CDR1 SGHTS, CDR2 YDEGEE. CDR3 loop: CASSLGGSDEQYF. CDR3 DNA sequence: TGTGCCAGCAGCTTAGGGGGTTCCGACGAGCAGTACTTC.

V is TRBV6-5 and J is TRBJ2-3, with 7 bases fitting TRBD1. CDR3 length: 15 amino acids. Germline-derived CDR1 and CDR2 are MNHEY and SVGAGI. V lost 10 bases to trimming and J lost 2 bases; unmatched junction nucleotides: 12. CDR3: CATSRGTVLTDTQYF. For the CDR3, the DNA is TGTGCCACCTCCCGAGGGACAGTACTCACAGATACGCAGTATTTT.

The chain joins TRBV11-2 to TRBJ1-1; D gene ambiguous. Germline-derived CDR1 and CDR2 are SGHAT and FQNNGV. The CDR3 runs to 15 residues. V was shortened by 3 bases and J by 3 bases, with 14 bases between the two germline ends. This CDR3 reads CASSFPRVSDTEAFF. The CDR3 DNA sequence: TGTGCCAGCAGCTTCCCCCGGGTGAGTGACACTGAAGCTTTCTTT.

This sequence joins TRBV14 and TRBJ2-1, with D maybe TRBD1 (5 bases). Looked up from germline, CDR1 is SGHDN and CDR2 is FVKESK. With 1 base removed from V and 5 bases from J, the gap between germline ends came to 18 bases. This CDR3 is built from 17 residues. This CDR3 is CASSQARLWLGDNEQFF. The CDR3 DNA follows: TGTGCCAGCAGCCAAGCCCGATTGTGGTTAGGGGACAATGAGCAGTTCTTC.

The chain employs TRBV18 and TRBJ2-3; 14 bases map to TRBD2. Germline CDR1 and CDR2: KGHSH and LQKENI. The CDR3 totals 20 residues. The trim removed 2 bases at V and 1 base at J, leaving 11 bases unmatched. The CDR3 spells CASSPGATGLAGAGTDTQYF. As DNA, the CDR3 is TGTGCCAGCTCACCAGGGGCGACGGGACTAGCGGGGGCCGGCACAGATACGCAGTATTTT.

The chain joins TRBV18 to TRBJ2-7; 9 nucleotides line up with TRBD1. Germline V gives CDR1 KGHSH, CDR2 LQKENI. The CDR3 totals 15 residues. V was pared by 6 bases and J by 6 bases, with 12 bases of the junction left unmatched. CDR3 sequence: CASSFTEQGAFEQYF. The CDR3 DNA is TGTGCCAGCTCGTTTACGGAACAGGGGGCCTTCGAGCAGTACTTC.

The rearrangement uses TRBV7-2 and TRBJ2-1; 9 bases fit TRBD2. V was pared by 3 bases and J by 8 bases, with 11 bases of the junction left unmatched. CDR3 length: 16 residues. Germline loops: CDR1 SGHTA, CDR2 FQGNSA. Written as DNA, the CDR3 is TGTGCCAGCAGCTTCTTAGGGGCGGGAGGGTTTGATGAGCAGTTCTTC. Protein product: CASSFLGAGGFDEQFF.

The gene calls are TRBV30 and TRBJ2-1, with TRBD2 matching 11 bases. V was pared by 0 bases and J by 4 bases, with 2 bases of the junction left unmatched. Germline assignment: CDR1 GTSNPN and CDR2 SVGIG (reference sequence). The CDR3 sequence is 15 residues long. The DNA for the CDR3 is TGTGCCTGGAGTGTGGGGACTAGCGGTTACAATGAGCAGTTCTTC. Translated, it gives CAWSVGTSGYNEQFF.

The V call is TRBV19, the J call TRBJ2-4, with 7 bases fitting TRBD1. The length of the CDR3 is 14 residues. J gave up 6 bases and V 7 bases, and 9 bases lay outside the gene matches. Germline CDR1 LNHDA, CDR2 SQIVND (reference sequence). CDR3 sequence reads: CASTQVGDRNIQYF. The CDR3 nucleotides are TGTGCCAGTACCCAGGTCGGGGACAGAAACATTCAGTACTTC. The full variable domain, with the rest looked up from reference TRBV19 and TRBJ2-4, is DGGITQSPKYLFRKEGQNVTLSCEQNLNHDAMYWYRQDPGQGLRLIYYSQIVNDFQKGDIAEGYSVSREKKESFPLTVTSAQKNPTAFYLCASTQVGDRNIQYFGAGTRLSVL.

DNA of the CDR3: TGTGCCAGCAGGATCCGGGACACCCTCCACTTT. Its translation is CASRIRDTLHF. The chain joins TRBV6-5 to TRBJ1-6; D possibly corresponds to TRBD1 (6 bases). This CDR3 has 11 amino acids. V was cut by 6 bases and J by 14 bases, with 11 bases left in between. Germline assignment: CDR1 MNHEY and CDR2 SVGAGI.

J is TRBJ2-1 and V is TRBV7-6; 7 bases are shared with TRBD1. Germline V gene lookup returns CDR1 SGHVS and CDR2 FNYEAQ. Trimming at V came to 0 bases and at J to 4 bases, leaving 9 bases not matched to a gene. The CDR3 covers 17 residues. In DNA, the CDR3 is TGTGCCAGCAGCTTAGCGACAGGGACACCTTTATACAATGAGCAGTTCTTC. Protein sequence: CASSLATGTPLYNEQFF. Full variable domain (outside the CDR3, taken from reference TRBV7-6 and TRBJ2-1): GAGVSQSPRYKVTKRGQDVALRCDPISGHVSLYWYRQALGQGPEFLTYFNYEAQQDKSGLPNDRFSAERPEGSISTLTIQRTEQRDSAMYRCASSLATGTPLYNEQFFGPGTRLTVL.

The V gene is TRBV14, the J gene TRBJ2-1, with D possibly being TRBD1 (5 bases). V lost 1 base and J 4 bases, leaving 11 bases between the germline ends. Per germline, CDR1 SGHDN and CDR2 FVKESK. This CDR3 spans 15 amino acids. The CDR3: CASSQARDFYNEQFF. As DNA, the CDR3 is TGTGCCAGCAGCCAAGCCAGGGATTTTTACAATGAGCAGTTCTTC.